This is a list of T cell receptor beta chains from one sample in a study of shared clonotypes between healthy human individuals. The protocol was immunoSEQ multiplex PCR, while the TCRdb copy is restricted to in-frame clones and leaves out a portion. The repertoire holds some 1 million clones, with around four fifths as singletons. Material: memory CD4+ T cells sorted from blood. All receptors derive from a young man in good health. Each CDR3 is given with its conserved first and last residue. A D gene is named only where the DNA matches it firmly. The size entry is marked missing in some rows and otherwise reads once, few, many or a size class.

D gene	V gene	clone size	J gene	CDR3 length	CDR3 protein	CDR3 DNA
NA	TRBV2	NA	TRBJ2-3	13	CASSEGTPNQGYF	TGTGCCAGCAGTGAAGGGACCCCGAATCAGGGGTATTTT
NA	TRBV27	NA	TRBJ2-2	15	CASSYSMPNTGELFF	TGTGCCAGCAGTTATAGTATGCCGAACACCGGGGAGCTGTTTTTT
NA	TRBV6-4	NA	TRBJ1-5	13	CASSDQPNQPQHF	TGTGCCAGCAGTGATCAGCCCAATCAGCCCCAGCATTTT
NA	TRBV5-4	NA	TRBJ1-2	13	CASSEDGVYGYTF	TGTGCCAGCAGCGAGGACGGGGTCTATGGCTACACCTTC
TRBD1	TRBV5-1	NA	TRBJ2-7	15	CASSLFRTGTYEQYF	TGCGCCAGCAGCTTGTTTAGGACAGGGACCTACGAGCAGTACTTC
TRBD2	TRBV7-2	few	TRBJ2-2	14	CASSPGLAGGELFF	TGTGCCAGCAGCCCCGGGCTAGCGGGAGGGGAGCTGTTTTTT
TRBD1	TRBV10-3	NA	TRBJ1-2	12	CAIRGTGQIYTF	TGTGCCATCAGAGGGACAGGGCAAATTTACACCTTC
NA	TRBV11-2	NA	TRBJ2-3	17	CASSLGLKSASTDTQYF	TGTGCCAGCAGCTTAGGCCTGAAGAGTGCTAGCACAGATACGCAGTATTTT
TRBD1	TRBV5-1	NA	TRBJ2-3	16	CASSLGQGARTDTQYF	TGCGCCAGCAGCTTGGGTCAGGGGGCGCGAACAGATACGCAGTATTTT
NA	TRBV2	NA	TRBJ1-4	12	CASSDSREKLFF	TGTGCCAGCAGTGACAGTAGGGAAAAACTGTTTTTT
TRBD1	TRBV5-6	NA	TRBJ2-2	16	CASSGLDRGLTGELFF	TGTGCCAGCAGCGGGTTGGACAGGGGGCTTACCGGGGAGCTGTTTTTT
NA	TRBV9	NA	TRBJ2-3	16	CASSLQSGIGTDTQYF	TGTGCCAGCAGCCTCCAGAGTGGGATCGGCACAGATACGCAGTATTTT
NA	TRBV21-1	NA	TRBJ2-7	20	CASSKFYRVPAGGTDYEQYF	TGTGCCAGCAGCAAGTTTTACAGGGTCCCAGCGGGAGGAACTGACTACGAGCAGTACTTC
NA	TRBV19	NA	TRBJ1-2	15	CASSIHRDRTYGYTF	TGTGCCAGTAGTATTCACCGAGACAGGACTTATGGCTACACCTTC
NA	TRBV9	once	TRBJ2-4	20	CASSVESGIDGKVAKNIQYF	TGTGCCAGCAGCGTAGAGTCGGGGATCGACGGTAAAGTAGCCAAAAACATTCAGTACTTC
NA	TRBV9	NA	TRBJ2-6	16	CASSVNVPSGANVLTF	TGTGCCAGCAGCGTAAACGTACCCTCTGGGGCCAACGTCCTGACTTTC
NA	TRBV18	NA	TRBJ1-3	13	CASFGDPGNTIYF	TGTGCCAGCTTTGGGGATCCTGGAAACACCATATATTTT
TRBD1	TRBV7-8	NA	TRBJ2-3	16	CASSLEGQGSTDTQYF	TGTGCCAGCAGCTTAGAGGGACAGGGGAGCACAGATACGCAGTATTTT
NA	TRBV9	NA	TRBJ2-7	12	CASSDPSIEQYF	TGTGCCAGCAGCGACCCTAGCATCGAGCAGTACTTC
TRBD2	TRBV27	once	TRBJ2-3	16	CASSFRLAGGTDTQYF	TGTGCCAGCAGTTTTAGACTAGCGGGGGGAACAGATACGCAGTATTTT
TRBD1	TRBV6-1	NA	TRBJ1-2	13	CASSEGQGYGYTF	TGTGCCAGCAGTGAGGGACAGGGCTATGGCTACACCTTC
NA	TRBV13	few	TRBJ2-7	14	CASSNGDPSGEQYF	TGTGCCAGCAGCAACGGGGACCCATCGGGGGAGCAGTACTTC
NA	TRBV18	NA	TRBJ1-1	16	CASSPVRDRLNTEAFF	TGTGCCAGCTCACCCGTCCGGGACCGCTTGAACACTGAAGCTTTCTTT